These 5 T cell receptor beta chains were all obtained from the same sample, sequenced in a study of blood T cell repertoires in COVID-19 (TCRdb year 2020). Preparation of the library involved the immunoSEQ multiplex PCR assay. Entries here come from immuneACCESS through TCRdb and include only in-frame sequences with V and J called. Some clones fail to appear in such tables; in the studies checked, an unresolved V gene covers under half of the shortfall, and the cause of the remainder is unknown. In all, the sample holds some 190,000 clones, and around nine tenths of those were seen once. The top ten constitute about 1.7% of the sample. The sample comprised peripheral blood. The receptors were sampled from a man in his late teens or twenties with active or convalescent COVID-19.

This chain uses TRBV9 with TRBJ1-5, with a weak D call TRBD1 (6 bases). Germline V gene data show CDR1 as SGDLS and CDR2 as YYNGEE. Trimming cost V 0 bases and J 8 bases, with 27 bases left between them. The CDR3 consists of 19 residues. This CDR3 reads CASSVERPGNRVTTKPQHF. The CDR3 coding sequence is TGTGCCAGCAGCGTAGAAAGACCGGGGAACAGGGTGACCACCAAGCCCCAGCATTTT.

The chain recombines TRBV7-9 with TRBJ1-4, with D unclear. CDR1 is SEHNR, CDR2 FQNEAQ, per germline (reference sequence). V was trimmed by 0 bases and J by 3 bases, leaving 5 bases between them. The CDR3 has 14 residues. In DNA form, the CDR3 reads TGTGCCAGCAGCTTAGCCGGGGCTAATGAAAAACTGTTTTTT. Translating it yields CASSLAGANEKLFF.

The rearrangement joins TRBV25-1 to TRBJ2-1, with TRBD2 matching over 11 bases. This CDR3 region has 12 residues. The J segment lost 14 bases and the V segment lost 6 bases, leaving 6 bases of the junction unmatched. Germline CDR1 reads MGHDK; CDR2 reads SYGVNS. The chain's CDR3 is CASSPSGRREFF. The CDR3 DNA is TGTGCCAGCAGCCCTAGCGGGAGGCGGGAGTTCTTC. The full variable domain, completed using reference TRBV25-1 and TRBJ2-1, is EADIYQTPRYLVIGTGKKITLECSQTMGHDKMYWYQQDPGMELHLIHYSYGVNSTEKGDLSSESTVSRIRTEHFPLTLESARPSHTSQYLCASSPSGRREFFGPGTRLTVL.

This rearrangement joins TRBV19 to TRBJ1-4, with a weak D call TRBD1 (5 bases). This CDR3 is built from 14 residues. V lost 5 bases to trimming and J lost 0 bases, with 7 bases between them. Germline V gene lookup returns CDR1 LNHDA and CDR2 SQIVND (reference sequence). The CDR3: CASSEQATNEKLFF. Written as DNA, the CDR3 is TGTGCCAGTAGTGAACAGGCAACTAATGAAAAACTGTTTTTT.

This sequence joins TRBV5-4 and TRBJ1-1; 9 bases match TRBD1. The V gene's germline CDR1 is SGHNT and CDR2 YYREEE (reference sequence). This CDR3 spans 16 amino acids. V lost 4 bases to trimming and J lost 2 bases; unmatched junction nucleotides: 9. The CDR3 region is CASSPPGQGRNTEAFF. DNA of the CDR3: TGTGCCAGCAGCCCGCCGGGACAGGGAAGAAACACTGAAGCTTTCTTT.